This T cell receptor beta chain appears in the sequencing data of a study of T cells in Graves' hyperthyroidism and ophthalmopathy. Study-wide context: The authors collected peripheral blood at initial diagnosis, before any treatment. Study conclusions and caveats: The majority of expanded thyroid clonotypes above 0.001 also appeared in blood. Ophthalmopathy, as predicted by the model, came a median about seven months after the prediction.

In the ophthalmopathy cohort, Clinical Activity Score was at least 3, NOSPECS grade at least 4, and duration under 3 months. This clonotype was detected ten times or more. Its target is unknown. Per the germline V gene, CDR1 is SGHRS and CDR2 is YFSETQ. V was clipped by 4 bases and J by 1 base, with 9 bases between them. The CDR3 runs to 15 residues. The source material, RNA transcripts, was used to amplify TCR beta CDR3 regions. HTBI primers were employed in a first-round RT-PCR of the TCR CDR3. TCRdb re-called the multiplex PCR reads through MiXCR, storing one row per CDR3 protein. In the table there are more than 500,000 distinct CDR3 sequences, 15% to 20% of which are singletons.

This sequence joins TRBV5-1 and TRBJ2-6; weak D call: TRBD2 (5 bases). The source is a woman in her 30s with Graves' ophthalmopathy. Sequenced sample: blood. CDR3 nucleotide sequence: TGCGCCAGCAGCCCGGAGCGGTCTGGGGCCAACGTCCTGACTTTC. It codes for CASSPERSGANVLTF.